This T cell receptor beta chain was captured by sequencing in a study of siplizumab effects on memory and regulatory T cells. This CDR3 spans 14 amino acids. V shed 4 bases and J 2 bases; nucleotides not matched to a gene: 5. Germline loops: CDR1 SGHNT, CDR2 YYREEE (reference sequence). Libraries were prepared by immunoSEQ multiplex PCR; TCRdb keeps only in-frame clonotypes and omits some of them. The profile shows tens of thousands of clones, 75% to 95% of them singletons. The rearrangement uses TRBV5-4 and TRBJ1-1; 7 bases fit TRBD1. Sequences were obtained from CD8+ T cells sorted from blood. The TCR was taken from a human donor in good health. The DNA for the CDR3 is TGTGCCAGCAGCCCCGGGACAGCAAACACTGAAGCTTTCTTT. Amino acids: CASSPGTANTEAFF.